These 20 T cell receptor beta chains share one sample of origin, sequenced in a study of cytomegalovirus exposure and HLA in healthy donors. PCR used 60 Vbeta primers and 13 Jbeta primers. Sequenced by immunoSEQ multiplex PCR; TCRdb stores in-frame clones only, minus some. The sample has about 110,000 clones; 73% are singletons. Sequenced: PBMCs. The receptors were gathered from a man between 40 and 49 years old in good health and CMV-seronegative.

The V and J genes are TRBV9 and TRBJ2-7, with D perhaps TRBD2 (7 bases). V was cut by 4 bases and J by 0 bases, with 14 bases left in between. The germline V gene encodes CDR1 SGDLS and CDR2 YYNGEE. The CDR3 spans 15 residues. For the CDR3, the DNA is TGTGCCAGCAGCTCCGGGGGGCTGGGCTCCTACGAGCAGTACTTC. Its protein is CASSSGGLGSYEQYF. Based on the CDR3 plus reference TRBV9 and TRBJ2-7, the full variable domain is DSGVTQTPKHLITATGQRVTLRCSPRSGDLSVYWYQQSLDQGLQFLIQYYNGEERAKGNILERFSAQQFPDLHSELNLSSLELGDSALYFCASSSGGLGSYEQYFGPGTRLTVT.

The chain has TRBV29-1 and TRBJ2-3, with D perhaps TRBD2 (6 bases). The V and J ends lost 8 bases and 0 bases respectively, with 15 bases between them. The CDR3 totals 14 residues. Germline CDR1 is SQVTM and CDR2 is ANQGSEA. CDR3 sequence: CSIREFSSTDTQYF. CDR3 in DNA: TGCAGCATTCGGGAGTTTTCTAGCACAGATACGCAGTATTTT.

The V call is TRBV7-2, the J call TRBJ2-5; D unclear. CDR1 SGHTA and CDR2 FQGNSA come from the germline V gene. V was trimmed by 2 bases and J by 5 bases, leaving 12 bases between them. CDR3 size: 14 residues. The CDR3 reads CASSLTRVGETQYF. Here the CDR3 DNA reads TGTGCCAGCAGCTTAACCCGGGTTGGGGAGACCCAGTACTTC.

The genes are TRBV2 and TRBJ2-7; TRBD1 is a possible D gene (7 bases). Trimming shortened V by 4 bases and J by 0 bases, and 10 bases separated the two germline ends. Germline values: CDR1 SNHLY, CDR2 FYNNEI. There are 14 residues in the CDR3. The CDR3 DNA reads TGTGCCAGCAGTGGCCAGGGGGGCTCCTACGAGCAGTACTTC. Protein: CASSGQGGSYEQYF.

The chain couples TRBV9 to TRBJ2-3; the match to TRBD2 covers 10 bases. The CDR3 sequence is 15 residues long. Trimming removed 4 bases from V and 1 base from J; junction bases left unmatched: 3. Germline loops: CDR1 SGDLS, CDR2 YYNGEE. The CDR3 is CASSSLAGGTDTQYF. In DNA, the CDR3 is TGTGCCAGCAGCTCCCTAGCGGGGGGCACAGATACGCAGTATTTT.

J is TRBJ1-5 and V is TRBV4-1; 8 bases are shared with TRBD1. The CDR3 extends over 19 amino acids. V lost 3 bases, J lost 7 bases, and 20 bases stayed unmatched. Germline CDR1 MGHRA, CDR2 YSYEKL. The CDR3 DNA reads as TGCGCCAGCAGCCACGACCTACGTGAACAGGGGGACAGGATGCAGCCCCAGCATTTT. It is translated as CASSHDLREQGDRMQPQHF.

The genes are TRBV5-4 and TRBJ1-1; D might be TRBD1 (6 bases). The CDR3 has 13 residues. CDR1 SGHNT and CDR2 YYREEE come from the germline V gene (reference sequence). V lost 4 bases, J lost 1 base, and 8 bases lay in between. The CDR3 here is CASSTTGNTEAFF. The CDR3 DNA reads as TGTGCCAGCAGCACGACAGGGAACACTGAAGCTTTCTTT.

The chain carries TRBV4-1 and TRBJ1-2; tentative D call: TRBD1 (5 bases). V lost 0 bases and J lost 4, with 12 bases in between. CDR1 is MGHRA, CDR2 YSYEKL, per germline. This CDR3 has 15 amino acids. The CDR3 is CASSQDRDLGYGYTF. The CDR3 nucleotides read TGCGCCAGCAGCCAAGACAGGGATCTTGGCTATGGCTACACCTTC.

This rearrangement joins TRBV7-8 to TRBJ1-3, with 8 bases identical to TRBD1. The CDR3 spans 16 residues. V lost 5 bases to trimming and J lost 3 bases; unmatched junction nucleotides: 9. The germline CDR1 and CDR2 sequences are SGHVS and FQNEAQ. The CDR3 coding sequence is TGTGCCAGCAGCGCGGACAGGGTATTTGGTGGAAACACCATATATTTT. Its protein product is CASSADRVFGGNTIYF.

This chain links TRBV5-1 with TRBJ1-6, with D perhaps TRBD1 (6 bases). The germline gives CDR1 SGHRS, CDR2 YFSETQ. The germline V and J ends were trimmed by 4 bases and 0 bases, with 8 bases remaining between them. The CDR3 spans 15 residues. CDR3 sequence (DNA): TGCGCCAGCAGCCAGGACAGCTCCTATAATTCACCCCTCCACTTT. This sequence encodes CASSQDSSYNSPLHF.

This chain links TRBV27 with TRBJ2-3; D perhaps matches TRBD2 (8 bases). Trimming took 4 bases from V and 4 from J, leaving 15 bases between them. This CDR3 region has 15 residues. CDR1 is MNHEY and CDR2 is SMNVEV in the germline V gene (reference sequence). The CDR3 here is CASSSGGGVSDTQYF. The CDR3 DNA is TGTGCCAGCAGTTCGGGAGGGGGCGTTTCAGATACGCAGTATTTT.

V and J are TRBV6-1 and TRBJ2-2, with D possibly matching TRBD1 (6 bases). Germline-derived CDR1 and CDR2 are MNHNS and SASEGT. The CDR3 has 16 amino acids. Trimming took 2 bases from V and 5 from J, leaving 15 bases between them. The CDR3 DNA is TGTGCCAGCAGTGAATTCAGGGGAGCAAATACCGGGGAGCTGTTTTTT. It yields the protein CASSEFRGANTGELFF.

The chain couples TRBV7-2 to TRBJ1-2; tentatively, D is TRBD1 (5 bases). With 5 bases removed from V and 3 bases from J, the gap between germline ends came to 16 bases. Per germline, CDR1 SGHTA and CDR2 FQGNSA. CDR3 length: 15 amino acids. The CDR3 DNA reads as TGTGCCAGCAGCCTACAGGCTGCGTCGGACTATGGCTACACCTTC. Protein: CASSLQAASDYGYTF.

The chain combines TRBV6-5 with TRBJ1-5; D remains ambiguous. Per germline, CDR1 MNHEY and CDR2 SVGAGI. This CDR3 is 14 amino acids long. The V and J ends lost 3 bases and 2 bases respectively, with 8 bases between them. CDR3 region: CASSYLQRNQPQHF. In DNA form, the CDR3 reads TGTGCCAGCAGTTATTTACAGCGCAATCAGCCCCAGCATTTT.

Written as DNA, the CDR3 is TGTGCCAGCAGCGGGGGACTAGCGGGGGGGCAAGAGACCCAGTACTTC. Its protein product is CASSGGLAGGQETQYF. The rearrangement links TRBV9 to TRBJ2-5; 16 bases fit TRBD2. The junction had 1 base not matched to a gene; V was cut back by 3 bases and J by 2 bases. CDR3 size: 16 residues. CDR1 SGDLS and CDR2 YYNGEE come from the germline V gene.

This clone was counted at least ten times. The chain employs TRBV7-9 and TRBJ1-4, with a weak D call TRBD1 (6 bases). Trimming took off 5 bases at V and 7 bases at J, with 14 bases between the two ends. Germline values: CDR1 SEHNR, CDR2 FQNEAQ (reference sequence). This CDR3 contains 14 residues. Here the CDR3 DNA reads TGTGCCAGCAGCCCGGTACAGGGCACTGAAAAACTGTTTTTT. It translates to CASSPVQGTEKLFF.

This clone was counted a few times. The chain links TRBV5-1 to TRBJ2-5, with 9 bases fitting TRBD2. This CDR3 region has 16 residues. In germline, CDR1 is SGHRS, CDR2 YFSETQ. V was pared by 1 base and J by 2 bases, with 6 bases of the junction left unmatched. The CDR3 sequence: CASSLRGGGLQETQYF. The DNA of the CDR3 is TGCGCCAGCAGCTTGCGCGGGGGGGGTCTACAAGAGACCCAGTACTTC.

V is TRBV15 and J is TRBJ1-1; perhaps TRBD1 as D (5 bases). CDR1 and CDR2 from the germline V gene are LNHNV and YYDKDF (reference sequence). The V and J ends lost 2 bases and 4 bases respectively, with 11 bases between them. The CDR3 is 14 amino acids. The CDR3 coding sequence is TGTGCCACCAGCAGACCCCTGGGGGGCACTGAAGCTTTCTTT. This translates into CATSRPLGGTEAFF.

V gene TRBV9 combines with J gene TRBJ2-7; D remains unclear. Germline V gene data show CDR1 as SGDLS and CDR2 as YYNGEE. The CDR3 totals 12 residues. V lost 4 bases, J lost 4 bases, and 9 bases lay in between. The CDR3 DNA follows: TGTGCCAGCAGCCTCAACTCATACGAGCAGTACTTC. This encodes CASSLNSYEQYF. Complete variable domain (other parts from reference TRBV9 and TRBJ2-7): DSGVTQTPKHLITATGQRVTLRCSPRSGDLSVYWYQQSLDQGLQFLIQYYNGEERAKGNILERFSAQQFPDLHSELNLSSLELGDSALYFCASSLNSYEQYFGPGTRLTVT.

The chain combines TRBV7-9 with TRBJ2-1; 9 bases match TRBD1. With 4 bases clipped from V and 2 bases from J, the junction kept 3 bases outside the gene matches. Germline V gene sequence: CDR1 SEHNR, CDR2 FQNEAQ (reference sequence). The CDR3 sequence is 15 residues long. DNA for the CDR3: TGTGCCAGCAGCTACCGGGACAGGGCCTACAATGAGCAGTTCTTC. It translates to CASSYRDRAYNEQFF.